This T cell receptor beta chain emerged from a study of OX40 agonist ivuxolimab in advanced cancers. Overall study findings and caveats: On average, a greater number of expanded clones characterised CD8+ T cells relative to CD4+. CD4+ and CD8+ blood T cells expanded clonally by week 6 at 0.1 to 3.0 mg/kg.

Blood was sampled at baseline, cycle 4 day 1, and cycle 7 day 1. Sequenced by immunoSEQ multiplex PCR; TCRdb stores in-frame clones only, minus some. This table holds roughly 80,000 clones, 93% found once. Germline values: CDR1 LNHDA, CDR2 SQIVND (reference sequence). The trim removed 6 bases at V and 3 bases at J, leaving 2 bases unmatched. The CDR3 runs to 14 residues. In this sample, this clone turned up once. Antigen: not known. The chain links TRBV19 to TRBJ2-7; 13 bases map to TRBD2. The origin of this receptor is an adult with an advanced solid tumor such as melanoma, head and neck, liver or kidney cancer. The sequences come from CD4+ or CD8+ T cells sorted from blood, collected in a trial of the OX40 agonist ivuxolimab. In DNA form, the CDR3 reads TGTGCCAGTAGGGGGACTAGCGGGAACTACGAGCAGTACTTC. Residues: CASRGTSGNYEQYF.